Given below is one TCR beta chain in context. The CDR3 sequence is 14 residues long. Trimming left V 5 bases short and J 0 bases short, with 11 bases between. In germline, CDR1 is SGHTA, CDR2 FQGNSA. The record originates from a study of cytomegalovirus exposure and HLA in healthy donors. Some clones are missing from TCRdb's copy, which holds only in-frame ones; the method was immunoSEQ multiplex PCR. The top ten clones hold roughly 0.8% of a sample with about 330,000 clones, 70% to 90% of them seen once. The sample comprised PBMCs. The chain couples TRBV7-2 to TRBJ2-7; D is perhaps TRBD2 (7 bases). The receptor comes from a woman under 30 in good health and CMV-seronegative. The CDR3 nucleotides are TGTGCCAGCAGCAGGGGGGGAGGCTCCTACGAGCAGTACTTC. Translated: CASSRGGGSYEQYF.